The 27 T cell receptor beta chains below all came from one sample that was sequenced in a study of blood T cells in healthy people across ages. A second about 6 to 12 cycle PCR used barcoded and J-beta primers. TCRdb itself ran the 5' RACE reads through MiXCR, one entry per CDR3 protein. The sample records roughly 1,700,000 distinct CDR3 sequences, roughly 28% being singletons. The sample taken for sequencing was blood. Receptors were obtained from a woman aged 25 to 39 in good health.

CDR3 amino acids: CASSSQLGLAWYEQYF. CDR3 bases: TGTGCCAGCAGCTCTCAACTGGGACTAGCGTGGTACGAGCAGTACTTC. The chain has TRBV7-2 and TRBJ2-7, with 10 positions matching TRBD2. This CDR3 comprises 16 residues. In germline, CDR1 is SGHTA, CDR2 FQGNSA. The junction had 10 bases not matched to a gene; V was cut back by 4 bases and J by 4 bases.

The sample holds a few counts of this clonotype. The chain couples TRBV15 to TRBJ2-3; the D call may be TRBD1 or TRBD2 (6 bases each). V was clipped by 2 bases and J by 0 bases, with 18 bases between them. The length of the CDR3 is 18 residues. CDR1 and CDR2 (germline): LNHNV, YYDKDF (reference sequence). The CDR3 coding sequence is TGTGCCACCAGCAGACGTCAGGGACGGGGGCTGAGCACAGATACGCAGTATTTT. Protein product: CATSRRQGRGLSTDTQYF.

This clonotype came up many times. This chain uses TRBV6-5 with TRBJ1-5; D is perhaps TRBD1 (5 bases). The germline gives CDR1 MNHEY, CDR2 SVGAGI. This CDR3 has 13 amino acids. Trimming stripped 7 bases from V and 3 bases from J, with 10 bases between. CDR3 loop: CASKGRFNQPQHF. The CDR3 DNA sequence: TGTGCCAGCAAGGGACGGTTCAATCAGCCCCAGCATTTT.

The chain joins TRBV29-1 to TRBJ2-7, with D possibly TRBD2 on 6 matching bases. Germline V gene lookup returns CDR1 SQVTM and CDR2 ANQGSEA. The V end lost 5 bases, the J end lost 5 bases, and 10 bases lay between the germline ends. This CDR3 has 11 residues. DNA of the CDR3: TGCAGCGTTTTCGGGAGCAACGAGCAGTACTTC. Translation: CSVFGSNEQYF.

The chain links TRBV6-5 to TRBJ1-4; TRBD1 is a possible D gene (5 bases). The germline V gene has CDR1 MNHEY and CDR2 SVGAGI. The CDR3 sequence is 15 residues long. V gave up 5 bases and J gave up 1 base, with 11 bases separating them. CDR3: CASSGAQETNEKLFF. CDR3 nucleotides: TGTGCCAGCAGTGGTGCACAGGAAACTAATGAAAAACTGTTTTTT.

This clonotype has at least ten counts. The chain combines TRBV5-1 with TRBJ2-5; D is undetermined. Germline V lookup: CDR1 SGHRS, CDR2 YFSETQ. The CDR3 has 15 residues. The ends were cut back, 2 bases at V and 3 bases at J, with 14 bases in the middle. The CDR3 loop is CASSLSERREETQYF. The CDR3 DNA reads TGCGCCAGCAGCTTATCCGAGAGGAGAGAAGAGACCCAGTACTTC.

This clonotype was counted ten times or more. The chain joins TRBV5-1 to TRBJ2-7; D is unclear. Deletions cut 0 bases from V and 5 bases from J, with 9 bases between. Looked up from germline, CDR1 is SGHRS and CDR2 is YFSETQ. The CDR3 loop spans 13 amino acids. The CDR3 loop reads CASSLEALHEQYF. In DNA form, the CDR3 reads TGCGCCAGCAGCTTGGAAGCCCTCCACGAGCAGTACTTC. Full variable domain (outside the CDR3, taken from reference TRBV5-1 and TRBJ2-7): KAGVTQTPRYLIKTRGQQVTLSCSPISGHRSVSWYQQTPGQGLQFLFEYFSETQRNKGNFPGRFSGRQFSNSRSEMNVSTLELGDSALYLCASSLEALHEQYFGPGTRLTVT.

The rearrangement joins TRBV4-1 to TRBJ1-1; no clear D. The CDR3 is 15 residues long. The V and J ends lost 1 base and 0 bases respectively, with 9 bases between them. Germline lookup yields CDR1 MGHRA and CDR2 YSYEKL. The CDR3 reads CASSQAPVMNTEAFF. CDR3 DNA sequence: TGCGCCAGCAGCCAAGCGCCAGTCATGAACACTGAAGCTTTCTTT.

The chain employs TRBV20-1 and TRBJ2-3; the D gene is possibly TRBD1 (7 bases). V lost 0 bases and J 0 bases, leaving 13 bases between the germline ends. The germline V gene has CDR1 DFQATT and CDR2 SNEGSKA (reference sequence). The CDR3 consists of 16 residues. CDR3 DNA: TGCAGTGCTAGAGATTCAGGGGGGCGCAGCACAGATACGCAGTATTTT. It codes for CSARDSGGRSTDTQYF.

This clonotype has more than one count but fewer than ten. Sequence at one end of the junction differs from germline and may be a read error. The rearrangement links TRBV6-2 or TRBV6-3 to TRBJ2-1; a weak D match, TRBD2 (5 bases). Per germline, CDR1 MNHEY and CDR2 SVGEGT. This CDR3 is built from 14 residues. The CDR3, as DNA: TGTACCAGCAGTTACGGGTCTAGCCCCAATGAGCAGTTCTTC. This sequence encodes CTSSYGSSPNEQFF.

This clonotype was counted a few times. This chain joins TRBV28 and TRBJ2-7; TRBD2 is a possible D gene (6 bases). Trimming took 5 bases from V and 1 from J, leaving 9 bases between them. The CDR3 has 13 amino acids. Germline values: CDR1 MDHEN, CDR2 SYDVKM. The CDR3 is CASSKGGSYEQYF. The CDR3 region has the DNA TGTGCCAGCAGTAAAGGAGGGTCCTACGAGCAGTACTTC.

J is TRBJ2-7 and V is TRBV20-1, with 9 bases matching TRBD1. Trimming removed 5 bases from V and 6 bases from J; junction bases left unmatched: 14. The CDR3 totals 15 residues. The germline V gene has CDR1 DFQATT and CDR2 SNEGSKA (reference sequence). CDR3 sequence (DNA): TGCAGTGCTGAGGACAGGGGAAGAAGGGGCGGCGAGCAGTACTTC. It is translated as CSAEDRGRRGGEQYF.

This clonotype occurred once. A clone one base away is much larger, so this may be a read error. This chain uses TRBV29-1 with TRBJ2-7; 10 bases line up with TRBD1. Germline V gene data show CDR1 as SQVTM and CDR2 as ANQGSEA. Trimming cost V 6 bases and J 6 bases; bases outside gene matches: 8. The CDR3 spans 13 residues. The CDR3 loop is CSVWTGGTCEQYF. The CDR3 coding sequence is TGCAGCGTCTGGACAGGGGGAACCTGCGAGCAGTACTTC.

The chain carries TRBV3-1 and TRBJ2-3, with TRBD2 as a possible D gene (7 bases). In germline, CDR1 is LGHDT, CDR2 YNNKEL (reference sequence). V dropped 5 bases and J dropped 5 bases, with 14 bases sitting between them. The CDR3 extends over 14 amino acids. The CDR3 protein is CASSFRGAGDTQYF. Written as DNA, the CDR3 is TGTGCCAGCAGCTTTCGGGGGGCCGGAGATACGCAGTATTTT.

This clonotype was picked up many times. The J gene is TRBJ2-7, the V gene TRBV18; D ambiguous. Trimming took off 3 bases at V and 2 bases at J, with 8 bases between the two ends. Germline lookup yields CDR1 KGHSH and CDR2 LQKENI. The CDR3 has 13 amino acids. The CDR3, as DNA: TGTGCCAGCTCACCTCAAGAAACCTACGAGCAGTACTTC. This codes for CASSPQETYEQYF.

The chain employs TRBV7-2 and TRBJ2-1; 10 bases are a match to TRBD1. The last part of the DNA fits TRBJ2-7 better; the J call may be wrong. CDR1 and CDR2 (germline): SGHTA, FQGNSA. The CDR3 runs to 16 residues. CDR3 residues: CASSFGGQGDPYEQYF. The CDR3 nucleotides read TGTGCCAGCAGCTTTGGCGGACAGGGGGACCCCTACGAGCAGTACTTC.

This clonotype was seen ten or more times. The chain uses TRBV12-3 or TRBV12-4 and TRBJ2-7; D is possibly TRBD1 or TRBD2 (6 bases each). This CDR3 has 14 amino acids. Trimming pared 5 bases from V and 7 bases from J, leaving 18 bases between. CDR3 in DNA: TGTGCCAGCAGTCGGGGGTTTCGAGGGGGAGAGCAGTACTTC. This sequence encodes CASSRGFRGGEQYF.

This chain uses TRBV4-1 with TRBJ2-3; D uncertain. The germline CDR1 and CDR2 sequences are MGHRA and YSYEKL. The CDR3 covers 15 residues. Deletions cut 0 bases from V and 0 bases from J, with 7 bases between. CDR3 sequence reads: CASSQEDGSTDTQYF. CDR3 coding DNA: TGCGCCAGCAGCCAAGAAGACGGAAGCACAGATACGCAGTATTTT.

This clonotype was detected only a few times. The chain has TRBV7-9 and TRBJ2-4, with 9 bases that match TRBD1. The germline gives CDR1 SEHNR, CDR2 FQNEAQ (reference sequence). The CDR3 length is 16 residues. Trimming at V came to 6 bases and at J to 13 bases, leaving 19 bases not matched to a gene. The CDR3 nucleotides read TGTGCCAGCAGTTCTGACTTAGGACAGGGGTTGGGGGAGCAGTACTTC. It codes for CASSSDLGQGLGEQYF.

Points on this clonotype: One junction end does not reproduce the germline sequence, and a read error may be involved. The rearrangement uses TRBV7-7 and TRBJ1-1; D call uncertain. Germline V gene sequence: CDR1 SSHAT, CDR2 FNYEAQ (reference sequence). This CDR3 comprises 13 residues. The CDR3 DNA sequence: TGTGCCAACAGCCCTTGGAGGAACACTGAAGCTTTCTTT. It encodes CANSPWRNTEAFF.

This clonotype turned up a few times. The gene calls are TRBV20-1 and TRBJ2-1; perhaps TRBD2 as D (6 bases). CDR3 length equals 13 residues. V shed 5 bases and J shed 8 bases, with 16 bases lying between them. The germline CDR1 and CDR2 sequences are DFQATT and SNEGSKA (reference sequence). The CDR3 sequence is CSAAPGTSYEQFF. In nucleotides, the CDR3 is TGCAGTGCTGCACCCGGGACTTCCTATGAGCAGTTCTTC.

This clonotype showed up just a few times. The chain recombines TRBV15 with TRBJ1-1; D unclear. The CDR3 is 12 residues long. The V gene's germline CDR1 is LNHNV and CDR2 YYDKDF (reference sequence). V lost 0 bases to trimming and J lost 8 bases, with 7 bases between them. DNA of the CDR3: TGTGCCACCAGCAGAGAGCGAGGGGAAGCTTTCTTT. The encoded protein is CATSRERGEAFF.

On this clonotype itself: The junction and the germline gene differ at one end; a read error may be behind it. The rearrangement links TRBV5-5 to TRBJ2-5; 7 nucleotides line up with TRBD1. The CDR3 is made up of 15 amino acids. Germline loops: CDR1 SGHKS, CDR2 YYEKEE (reference sequence). The CDR3 region has the DNA TGTGCCAACAGCTTGATACAGGGGCGAGGAGAGACCCAGTACTTC. Amino acids: CANSLIQGRGETQYF.

The chain employs TRBV12-3 or TRBV12-4 and TRBJ2-3; D call uncertain. The CDR3 loop spans 14 amino acids. Trimming took 3 bases from V and 2 from J, leaving 9 bases between them. CDR3 sequence reads: CASSLDVNTDTQYF. The DNA of the CDR3 is TGTGCCAGCAGTTTGGATGTAAACACAGATACGCAGTATTTT.

This clonotype turned up a few times. This sequence joins TRBV5-1 and TRBJ1-1; tentative D call: TRBD1 (5 bases). The V gene's germline CDR1 is SGHRS and CDR2 YFSETQ. The CDR3 loop spans 13 amino acids. V was shortened by 5 bases and J by 1 base, with 9 bases between the two germline ends. The CDR3 is CASRGGENTEAFF. The CDR3, as DNA: TGCGCCAGCAGAGGAGGGGAGAACACTGAAGCTTTCTTT.

This clonotype has only one observation. V usage is TRBV24-1 and J usage is TRBJ1-5; D unresolved. The V end was cut by 2 bases, the J end by 8 bases, with 9 bases between. This CDR3 contains 13 residues. Germline V lookup: CDR1 KGHDR, CDR2 SFDVKD. In DNA form, the CDR3 reads TGTGCCACCAGTGATTCGGACGTCAAGCCCCAGCATTTT. Amino acids: CATSDSDVKPQHF.

This clonotype was observed a handful of times. The V and J genes are TRBV29-1 and TRBJ2-7; perhaps D is TRBD1 or TRBD2 (5 bases each). The germline V gene has CDR1 SQVTM and CDR2 ANQGSEA. The ends were cut back, 7 bases at V and 5 bases at J, with 21 bases in the middle. The CDR3 has 14 amino acids. The CDR3: CSGSSGRTYDEQYF. The DNA for the CDR3 is TGCAGCGGGTCCTCGGGGCGTACATATGACGAGCAGTACTTC.